The 30 T cell receptor beta chains below were found in one sample sequenced in a study of blood T cell repertoires in COVID-19. Here immunoSEQ multiplex PCR was the method, and the copy in TCRdb shows in-frame clones only, minus some. The sample shows around 200,000 clones, approximately 84% of them seen only once. Sequenced: peripheral blood. The origin of the receptors is a man older than 75 with acute or convalescent COVID-19.

This clone was found a few times. This rearrangement joins TRBV18 to TRBJ1-4; D call uncertain. CDR3 length: 18 amino acids. Trimming pared 4 bases from V and 0 bases from J, leaving 18 bases between. CDR1 is KGHSH and CDR2 is LQKENI in the germline V gene. CDR3 residues: CASSQNTLAFATNEKLFF. The CDR3 nucleotides read TGTGCCAGCTCACAAAACACCCTAGCGTTTGCAACTAATGAAAAACTGTTTTTT.

The chain uses TRBV9 and TRBJ2-7; 7 bases map to TRBD1. The CDR3 is 12 residues long. The ends lost 3 bases at V and 4 bases at J; junction bases unmatched: 1. CDR1 and CDR2 from the germline V gene are SGDLS and YYNGEE. The CDR3 DNA reads as TGTGCCAGCAGCGGACAGGGTTACGAGCAGTACTTC. Its protein is CASSGQGYEQYF.

V gene TRBV2 combines with J gene TRBJ1-2; 10 nucleotides align to TRBD1. V was clipped by 6 bases and J by 7 bases; unmatched bases: 8. Germline CDR1 reads SNHLY; CDR2 reads FYNNEI. The CDR3 runs 14 residues. This CDR3 is CASRAGTGVVGYTF. The CDR3 nucleotides read TGTGCCAGCAGGGCCGGGACAGGGGTAGTTGGCTACACCTTC. The variable domain in full, completed from reference TRBV2 and TRBJ1-2, reads EPEVTQTPSHQVTQMGQEVILRCVPISNHLYFYWYRQILGQKVEFLVSFYNNEISEKSEIFDDQFSVERPDGSNFTLKIRSTKLEDSAMYFCASRAGTGVVGYTFGSGTRLTVV.

The chain combines TRBV5-1 with TRBJ2-5; D perhaps matches TRBD2 (6 bases). Per germline, CDR1 SGHRS and CDR2 YFSETQ. The ends were cut back, 0 bases at V and 0 bases at J, with 12 bases in the middle. This CDR3 spans 16 amino acids. Written as DNA, the CDR3 is TGCGCCAGCAGCTTGGGGGATAGCGGTAACCAAGAGACCCAGTACTTC. Encoded protein: CASSLGDSGNQETQYF. Drawing the rest from reference TRBV5-1 and TRBJ2-5, the complete variable domain is KAGVTQTPRYLIKTRGQQVTLSCSPISGHRSVSWYQQTPGQGLQFLFEYFSETQRNKGNFPGRFSGRQFSNSRSEMNVSTLELGDSALYLCASSLGDSGNQETQYFGPGTRLLVL.

V is TRBV5-1 and J is TRBJ2-1, with 11 bases fitting TRBD2. The germline V gene has CDR1 SGHRS and CDR2 YFSETQ. The length of the CDR3 is 15 residues. The junction had 8 bases not matched to a gene; V was cut back by 4 bases and J by 8 bases. DNA for the CDR3: TGCGCCAGCAGCCCCCGATCTAGCGGGGGGTATGAGCAGTTCTTC. Translation: CASSPRSSGGYEQFF.

The table lists this clone with a few counts. Other DNA sequences from this sample encode an identical CDR3 as well. V gene TRBV19 combines with J gene TRBJ1-5; maybe TRBD1 (6 bases). Trimming cost V 3 bases and J 2 bases, with 8 bases left between them. This CDR3 region has 14 residues. Germline-derived CDR1 and CDR2 are LNHDA and SQIVND (reference sequence). The CDR3 region is CASSMGAGNQPQHF. The CDR3 coding sequence is TGTGCCAGTAGTATGGGGGCAGGCAATCAGCCCCAGCATTTT. The whole variable domain, filled in from reference TRBV19 and TRBJ1-5, reads DGGITQSPKYLFRKEGQNVTLSCEQNLNHDAMYWYRQDPGQGLRLIYYSQIVNDFQKGDIAEGYSVSREKKESFPLTVTSAQKNPTAFYLCASSMGAGNQPQHFGDGTRLSIL.

The chain employs TRBV5-1 and TRBJ2-2, with TRBD2 identical over 10 bases. With V trimmed by 4 bases and J by 3 bases, 12 bases remained unmatched. There are 18 residues in the CDR3. The germline CDR1 and CDR2 sequences are SGHRS and YFSETQ. The CDR3 reads CASSPVGAGGPDTGELFF. The CDR3 coding sequence is TGCGCCAGCAGCCCCGTGGGAGCGGGAGGGCCGGACACCGGGGAGCTGTTTTTT.

The chain couples TRBV10-1 to TRBJ2-3; 8 bases align to TRBD1. V lost 3 bases, J lost 5 bases, and 4 bases stayed unmatched. The CDR3 sequence is 14 residues long. The germline CDR1 and CDR2 sequences are WNHNN and SYGVQD (reference sequence). As DNA, the CDR3 is TGCGCCAGCAGTGACAGGGGGCGCGGAGATACGCAGTATTTT. As protein: CASSDRGRGDTQYF.

The rearrangement uses TRBV18 and TRBJ2-1; TRBD1 might be the D (6 bases). This CDR3 is 15 amino acids long. Germline-derived CDR1 and CDR2 are KGHSH and LQKENI. Trimming removed 2 bases at V and 4 bases at J, with 12 bases between. CDR3 nucleotide sequence: TGTGCCAGCTCACCATGGAGACAGGCTTACAATGAGCAGTTCTTC. It specifies CASSPWRQAYNEQFF.

The genes are TRBV6-2 or TRBV6-3 and TRBJ1-2; weak D call: TRBD1 (6 bases). The germline V gene has CDR1 MNHEY and CDR2 SVGEGT. The CDR3 sequence is 13 residues long. V was clipped by 6 bases and J by 2 bases, with 10 bases between them. DNA of the CDR3: TGTGCCAGCAGCCGGACAGTAAACTATGGCTACACCTTC. Its protein product is CASSRTVNYGYTF.

The V gene is TRBV30, the J gene TRBJ2-2; D ambiguous. Per the germline V gene, CDR1 is GTSNPN and CDR2 is SVGIG (reference sequence). The V and J ends lost 1 base and 6 bases respectively, with 6 bases between them. The CDR3 consists of 12 residues. In DNA form, the CDR3 reads TGTGCCTGGAGTGGACTCGCCGGGGAGCTGTTTTTT. This translates into CAWSGLAGELFF.

This sequence joins TRBV28 and TRBJ2-2; 12 bases fit TRBD1. The J segment lost 5 bases and the V segment lost 3 bases, leaving 10 bases of the junction unmatched. Germline lookup yields CDR1 MDHEN and CDR2 SYDVKM. This CDR3 region has 18 residues. This CDR3 reads CASSLTGRGQGATGELFF. The CDR3 DNA sequence: TGTGCCAGCAGTTTGACTGGGCGGGGACAGGGGGCAACCGGGGAGCTGTTTTTT. Using reference TRBV28 and TRBJ2-2 for the parts outside the CDR3, the full variable domain is DVKVTQSSRYLVKRTGEKVFLECVQDMDHENMFWYRQDPGLGLRLIYFSYDVKMKEKGDIPEGYSVSREKKERFSLILESASTNQTSMYLCASSLTGRGQGATGELFFGEGSRLTVL.

The chain links TRBV27 to TRBJ2-2; 11 positions agree with TRBD2. V trimming: 5 bases; J trimming: 3 bases; junction bases outside the gene matches: 8. The V gene's germline CDR1 is MNHEY and CDR2 SMNVEV (reference sequence). This CDR3 contains 17 residues. CDR3 loop: CASSGLAGGPHTGELFF. The CDR3 nucleotides are TGTGCCAGCAGTGGGTTAGCGGGAGGGCCGCACACCGGGGAGCTGTTTTTT.

The chain is built from TRBV5-1 and TRBJ2-4, with TRBD1 matching 9 bases. Unmatched junction bases numbered 4, after V lost 5 bases and J lost 1 base. Germline V gene sequence: CDR1 SGHRS, CDR2 YFSETQ. This CDR3 region has 15 residues. The CDR3 loop reads CASRIGQGAKNIQYF. Here the CDR3 DNA reads TGCGCCAGCAGGATTGGACAGGGGGCCAAAAACATTCAGTACTTC.

This chain joins TRBV7-8 and TRBJ2-5, with D possibly matching TRBD2 (6 bases). Trimming removed 2 bases from V and 6 bases from J, with 7 bases in between. The CDR3 spans 12 residues. Germline V gene sequence: CDR1 SGHVS, CDR2 FQNEAQ. The CDR3, as DNA: TGTGCCAGCAGCTTACTAGCGAAGACCCAGTACTTC. Amino acid sequence: CASSLLAKTQYF.

The chain combines TRBV19 with TRBJ2-1, with 7 bases lining up with TRBD2. Germline trimming cut 5 bases from V and 3 bases from J; bases unmatched to any gene: 4. The CDR3 extends over 14 amino acids. CDR1 and CDR2 (germline): LNHDA, SQIVND (reference sequence). This CDR3 reads CASSGLAVYNEQFF. CDR3 DNA: TGTGCCAGTAGTGGGCTAGCGGTCTACAATGAGCAGTTCTTC.

The V and J genes are TRBV19 and TRBJ1-4, with 7 bases that match TRBD1. This CDR3 has 15 residues. The ends lost 1 base at V and 4 bases at J; junction bases unmatched: 3. The germline gives CDR1 LNHDA, CDR2 SQIVND (reference sequence). The CDR3 protein is CASSIAGQFNEKLFF. The CDR3 coding sequence is TGTGCCAGTAGTATAGCGGGACAGTTTAATGAAAAACTGTTTTTT.

CDR3: CASNSGVSGYTF. In DNA, the CDR3 is TGTGCCAGTAATTCAGGGGTCAGTGGCTACACCTTC. The rearrangement links TRBV19 to TRBJ1-2, with D possibly matching TRBD1 (6 bases). V lost 7 bases, J lost 7 bases, and 13 bases lay in between. Germline-derived CDR1 and CDR2 are LNHDA and SQIVND (reference sequence). The length of the CDR3 is 12 residues.

This sequence joins TRBV6-2 or TRBV6-3 and TRBJ1-5; 7 nucleotides line up with TRBD1. Trimming cost V 2 bases and J 4 bases; bases outside gene matches: 14. The CDR3 is 18 amino acids. Germline V gene data show CDR1 as MNHEY and CDR2 as SVGEGT. The CDR3 protein is CASSYNLGRQGENQPQHF. CDR3 in DNA: TGTGCCAGCAGTTACAATTTGGGTAGGCAGGGGGAAAATCAGCCCCAGCATTTT.

The chain is built from TRBV7-2 and TRBJ2-5; 13 bases map to TRBD2. Trimming cost V 6 bases and J 3 bases; bases outside gene matches: 7. Germline V gives CDR1 SGHTA, CDR2 FQGNSA. CDR3 length: 16 amino acids. CDR3 nucleotides: TGTGCCAGCAGACTTGGGACTAGCGGGACCAAAGAGACCCAGTACTTC. Translated, it gives CASRLGTSGTKETQYF.

This chain links TRBV6-5 with TRBJ2-7, with 7 bases identical to TRBD1. CDR1 and CDR2 from the germline V gene are MNHEY and SVGAGI. The CDR3 is 16 residues long. The V segment lost 2 bases and the J segment 3 bases; nucleotides outside the gene matches: 10. The CDR3 protein is CASSYPRTGGRYEQYF. In DNA form, the CDR3 reads TGTGCCAGCAGTTACCCGAGGACAGGCGGGCGCTACGAGCAGTACTTC.

The chain links TRBV10-3 to TRBJ1-1; possibly TRBD1 for D (6 bases). Trimming removed 2 bases from V and 3 bases from J, with 10 bases in between. Germline V gives CDR1 ENHRY, CDR2 SYGVKD. The CDR3 runs to 14 residues. CDR3 sequence: CAISEGTGYTEAFF. CDR3 nucleotide sequence: TGTGCCATCAGTGAGGGTACAGGGTACACTGAAGCTTTCTTT.

The gene calls are TRBV9 and TRBJ2-2; TRBD2 matches at 9 bases. Germline V gives CDR1 SGDLS, CDR2 YYNGEE. There are 17 residues in the CDR3. The J segment lost 0 bases and the V segment lost 4 bases, leaving 7 bases of the junction unmatched. This CDR3 is CASSPRLAGANTGELFF. The CDR3 coding sequence is TGTGCCAGCAGCCCCAGATTAGCGGGAGCGAACACCGGGGAGCTGTTTTTT.

The rearrangement joins TRBV9 to TRBJ2-2; TRBD2 agrees at 16 bases. The trim removed 0 bases at V and 6 bases at J, leaving 5 bases unmatched. Germline V gives CDR1 SGDLS, CDR2 YYNGEE. This CDR3 has 18 amino acids. In nucleotides, the CDR3 is TGTGCCAGCAGCGTAGGAGGGACTAGCGGGAGGGCGGCCGGGGAGCTGTTTTTT. Its protein is CASSVGGTSGRAAGELFF.

The gene calls are TRBV2 and TRBJ2-4, with TRBD2 matching 13 bases. The germline V gene has CDR1 SNHLY and CDR2 FYNNEI. The J segment lost 4 bases and the V segment lost 7 bases, leaving 4 bases of the junction unmatched. CDR3 length: 15 amino acids. The CDR3, as DNA: TGTGCCAGCAAAGGGACTAGCGGGGAGAAAAACATTCAGTACTTC. This sequence encodes CASKGTSGEKNIQYF.

This clone was found a few times. The J gene is TRBJ1-1, the V gene TRBV19, with TRBD1 identical over 7 bases. From germline, CDR1 is LNHDA and CDR2 SQIVND (reference sequence). Trimming took 6 bases from V and 3 from J; bases not matched to a gene: 4. This CDR3 spans 13 amino acids. CDR3 nucleotide sequence: TGTGCCAGTAGCCTTGACAGGGACACTGAAGCTTTCTTT. Its translation: CASSLDRDTEAFF.

The V gene is TRBV7-9, the J gene TRBJ2-7; 7 nucleotides line up with TRBD1. Per germline, CDR1 SEHNR and CDR2 FQNEAQ (reference sequence). The CDR3 is 15 amino acids. V lost 5 bases and J lost 2; bases outside the gene matches: 9. CDR3: CASSKGQQFPYEQYF. For the CDR3, the DNA is TGTGCCAGCAGCAAGGGACAGCAGTTTCCCTACGAGCAGTACTTC.

The chain has TRBV5-1 and TRBJ1-4, with a weak D call TRBD1 (5 bases). The CDR3 is 17 amino acids. CDR1 and CDR2 from the germline V gene are SGHRS and YFSETQ. V was trimmed by 1 base and J by 5 bases, leaving 18 bases between them. The CDR3 nucleotides are TGCGCCAGCAGCTTGAACCCCCAGGGCGGGGGAAATGAAAAACTGTTTTTT. It yields the protein CASSLNPQGGGNEKLFF.

This sequence joins TRBV4-2 and TRBJ2-7, with TRBD1 matching over 7 bases. V gave up 3 bases and J gave up 6 bases; unmatched junction bases: 5. Germline lookup yields CDR1 LGHNA and CDR2 YNFKEQ. CDR3 length equals 13 residues. In DNA form, the CDR3 reads TGTGCCAGCAGCCAGGAACAGGGGCCCGAGCAGTACGTC. Amino acids: CASSQEQGPEQYV.

The chain is built from TRBV5-1 and TRBJ2-2, with 9 bases matching TRBD1. The V gene end was trimmed by 3 bases and the J gene end by 5 bases; junction bases not matched to a gene: 5. The CDR3 is made up of 15 amino acids. CDR1 is SGHRS and CDR2 is YFSETQ in the germline V gene. CDR3 loop: CASSSGQGRTGELFF. The CDR3, as DNA: TGCGCCAGCAGCTCGGGACAGGGAAGAACCGGGGAGCTGTTTTTT.